The 17 T cell receptor beta chains given below trace back to one sample, sequenced in a study of Ad26.COV2.S vaccination and SARS-CoV-2 variants. Data came from immunoSEQ multiplex PCR; TCRdb stores just in-frame clones and leaves some out. The table shows 300,000 to 500,000 clones, with approximately 91% occurring only once. Stated treatment: roughly 20 received Ad26.COV2.S at low or high dose, single or two shots; roughly 5 received placebo; per-sample allocation not given. Specimen acquisition occurred on day 63 following the initial vaccine or placebo injection. Material: peripheral blood, obtained in a trial of Ad26.COV2.S vaccine versus placebo. These receptors originate from a person between 18 and 65 years old who received the Ad26.COV2.S COVID-19 vaccine or a placebo.

The chain joins TRBV19 to TRBJ2-3; 10 nucleotides match TRBD2. The V segment lost 3 bases and the J segment 5 bases; nucleotides outside the gene matches: 5. From germline, CDR1 is LNHDA and CDR2 SQIVND (reference sequence). The CDR3 is 15 residues long. The CDR3 is CASSISSGGIDTQYF. The CDR3, as DNA: TGTGCCAGTAGTATCTCTAGCGGGGGAATAGATACGCAGTATTTT.

The chain recombines TRBV9 with TRBJ1-2; D remains unclear. The CDR3 is 13 residues long. V was trimmed by 1 base and J by 3 bases, leaving 7 bases between them. Looked up from germline, CDR1 is SGDLS and CDR2 is YYNGEE. The chain's CDR3 is CASSVSEYYGYTF. DNA for the CDR3: TGTGCCAGCAGCGTATCGGAATACTATGGCTACACCTTC. Variable domain in full (rest from reference TRBV9 and TRBJ1-2): DSGVTQTPKHLITATGQRVTLRCSPRSGDLSVYWYQQSLDQGLQFLIQYYNGEERAKGNILERFSAQQFPDLHSELNLSSLELGDSALYFCASSVSEYYGYTFGSGTRLTVV.

The rearrangement joins TRBV10-3 to TRBJ2-3; D call uncertain. The germline V gene has CDR1 ENHRY and CDR2 SYGVKD. V dropped 3 bases and J dropped 2 bases, with 9 bases sitting between them. The CDR3 loop spans 14 amino acids. CDR3 amino acids: CAISDDAATDTQYF. In nucleotides, the CDR3 is TGTGCCATCAGTGATGATGCAGCCACAGATACGCAGTATTTT.

The CDR3 spells CASSFEGLNTEAFF. The CDR3 nucleotides read TGTGCCAGCAGCTTTGAGGGCCTGAACACTGAAGCTTTCTTT. This chain joins TRBV7-9 and TRBJ1-1; D is unclear. From germline, CDR1 is SEHNR and CDR2 FQNEAQ (reference sequence). Trimming took 3 bases from V and 0 from J, leaving 8 bases between them. CDR3 length equals 14 residues.

In this sample, this clone turned up many times. This sequence joins TRBV7-9 and TRBJ1-2; D gene unclear. CDR1 is SEHNR, CDR2 FQNEAQ, per germline (reference sequence). V gave up 5 bases and J gave up 6 bases, with 13 bases separating them. CDR3 length equals 13 residues. The CDR3 DNA follows: TGTGCCAGCAGCCTAACGGACGGCAATGGCTACACCTTC. Its protein is CASSLTDGNGYTF.

The rearrangement uses TRBV13 and TRBJ2-2, with D tentatively TRBD1 (5 bases). From germline, CDR1 is PRHDT and CDR2 FYEKMQ (reference sequence). Trimming left V 5 bases short and J 1 base short, with 8 bases between. The CDR3 has 14 amino acids. Here the CDR3 DNA reads TGTGCCAGCAGCGACACAGGGAACACCGGGGAGCTGTTTTTT. Its translation: CASSDTGNTGELFF. Variable domain in full (rest from reference TRBV13 and TRBJ2-2): AAGVIQSPRHLIKEKRETATLKCYPIPRHDTVYWYQQGPGQDPQFLISFYEKMQSDKGSIPDRFSAQQFSDYHSELNMSSLELGDSALYFCASSDTGNTGELFFGEGSRLTVL.

The J gene is TRBJ1-1, the V gene TRBV2; 9 bases agree with TRBD1. Germline trimming cut 1 base from V and 0 bases from J; bases unmatched to any gene: 3. Germline assignment: CDR1 SNHLY and CDR2 FYNNEI. This CDR3 comprises 16 residues. The CDR3 here is CASSEVGTGMNTEAFF. In DNA, the CDR3 is TGTGCCAGCAGTGAAGTGGGGACAGGGATGAACACTGAAGCTTTCTTT.

The chain recombines TRBV2 with TRBJ1-1; D is possibly TRBD1 (5 bases). Germline loops: CDR1 SNHLY, CDR2 FYNNEI. This CDR3 has 14 amino acids. Trimming took 5 bases from V and 7 from J, leaving 17 bases between them. CDR3 coding DNA: TGTGCCAGCAGTCTGGGCAGGGAGATCCTTGAAGCTTTCTTT. Translated, it gives CASSLGREILEAFF.

V usage is TRBV5-6 and J usage is TRBJ1-4; no clear D gene. The ends were cut back, 6 bases at V and 2 bases at J, with 8 bases in the middle. CDR1 SGHDT and CDR2 YYEEEE come from the germline V gene. There are 13 residues in the CDR3. DNA for the CDR3: TGTGCCAGCAAACGGTTTACTAATGAAAAACTGTTTTTT. Protein sequence: CASKRFTNEKLFF.

V gene TRBV19 combines with J gene TRBJ2-2; D is ambiguous. Trimming shortened V by 7 bases and J by 3 bases, and 9 bases separated the two germline ends. Germline V CDR1 and CDR2: LNHDA, SQIVND (reference sequence). This CDR3 is 13 amino acids long. Here the CDR3 reads CASKPRDTGELFF. The CDR3 coding sequence is TGTGCCAGTAAACCCCGGGACACCGGGGAGCTGTTTTTT.

The J gene is TRBJ1-1, the V gene TRBV30; D not resolved. This CDR3 contains 13 residues. Germline V gene lookup returns CDR1 GTSNPN and CDR2 SVGIG (reference sequence). Deletions cut 3 bases from V and 2 bases from J, with 10 bases between. The CDR3 loop reads CAWSLERNTEAFF. In nucleotides, the CDR3 is TGTGCCTGGAGCCTAGAGAGAAACACTGAAGCTTTCTTT. Full variable domain (remainder filled in from reference TRBV30 and TRBJ1-1): SQTIHQWPATLVQPVGSPLSLECTVEGTSNPNLYWYRQAAGRGLQLLFYSVGIGQISSEVPQNLSASRPQDRQFILSSKKLLLSDSGFYLCAWSLERNTEAFFGQGTRLTVV.

The chain couples TRBV11-2 to TRBJ2-1, with TRBD2 matching 12 bases. Trimming cost V 5 bases and J 0 bases; bases outside gene matches: 5. The CDR3 has 17 amino acids. Germline V lookup: CDR1 SGHAT, CDR2 FQNNGV. CDR3 residues: CASSTWTSGASYNEQFF. DNA of the CDR3: TGTGCCAGCAGCACATGGACTAGCGGGGCCTCCTACAATGAGCAGTTCTTC.

This clone showed up just once. The chain couples TRBV29-1 to TRBJ2-7, with D possibly being TRBD1 (6 bases). Germline V gene lookup returns CDR1 SQVTM and CDR2 ANQGSEA. The CDR3 is 12 amino acids. Trimming took off 1 base at V and 6 bases at J, with 10 bases between the two ends. The CDR3 protein is CSVEVTGSEQYF. DNA of the CDR3: TGCAGCGTTGAAGTAACAGGGAGCGAGCAGTACTTC.

The rearrangement uses TRBV6-2 or TRBV6-3 and TRBJ2-2; TRBD1 aligns across 10 bases. This CDR3 comprises 16 residues. With V trimmed by 2 bases and J by 4 bases, 4 bases remained unmatched. CDR1 and CDR2 from the germline V gene are MNHEY and SVGEGT. The CDR3 region has the DNA TGTGCCAGCAGTTACACGGACAGGGGGACCACCGGGGAGCTGTTTTTT. This encodes CASSYTDRGTTGELFF.

J is TRBJ1-1 and V is TRBV4-2, with D unresolved. V lost 1 base to trimming and J lost 6 bases, with 12 bases between them. The CDR3 has 14 residues. The germline V gene encodes CDR1 LGHNA and CDR2 YNFKEQ. The CDR3 reads CASSQGTLTSEAFF. CDR3 coding DNA: TGTGCCAGCAGCCAAGGGACGCTGACCTCTGAAGCTTTCTTT.

The chain uses TRBV9 and TRBJ1-1; D is uncertain. Germline assignment: CDR1 SGDLS and CDR2 YYNGEE. Trimming took off 0 bases at V and 2 bases at J, with 8 bases between the two ends. This CDR3 spans 14 amino acids. CDR3 protein: CASSVESGNTEAFF. CDR3 nucleotide sequence: TGTGCCAGCAGCGTAGAGTCAGGAAACACTGAAGCTTTCTTT.

This clone was seen a few times. V is TRBV13 and J is TRBJ2-2, with 7 bases fitting TRBD1. The CDR3 totals 17 residues. J gave up 2 bases and V 6 bases, and 12 bases lay outside the gene matches. Germline V gene data show CDR1 as PRHDT and CDR2 as FYEKMQ (reference sequence). The DNA of the CDR3 is TGTGCCAGCAGACAAAACCACGGGACAGTAAACACCGGGGAGCTGTTTTTT. It is translated as CASRQNHGTVNTGELFF.